Below are 23 T cell receptor beta chains sequenced from a single sample in a study of blood T cell repertoires in COVID-19. Here immunoSEQ multiplex PCR was the method, and the copy in TCRdb shows in-frame clones only, minus some. Seen here are more than 65,000 clones, roughly 89% observed once, and the top ten hold roughly 5.3%. Sequenced input: peripheral blood. The receptors come from a woman older than 75 with active or convalescent COVID-19.

The chain couples TRBV18 to TRBJ2-7, with 7 positions matching TRBD1. V lost 4 bases, J lost 3 bases, and 6 bases stayed unmatched. Looked up from germline, CDR1 is KGHSH and CDR2 is LQKENI. The CDR3 extends over 14 amino acids. CDR3 in amino acids: CASSRAGGFYEQYF. The CDR3 nucleotides read TGTGCCAGCTCACGGGCAGGGGGATTCTACGAGCAGTACTTC.

The J gene is TRBJ2-3, the V gene TRBV5-1; 12 bases are a match to TRBD2. CDR3 length: 16 residues. With 4 bases clipped from V and 0 bases from J, the junction kept 3 bases outside the gene matches. CDR1 is SGHRS, CDR2 YFSETQ, per germline. The chain's CDR3 is CASSTGTSGSTDTQYF. DNA of the CDR3: TGCGCCAGCAGCACCGGGACTAGCGGGAGCACAGATACGCAGTATTTT.

This chain links TRBV13 with TRBJ2-3, with D possibly being TRBD1 (6 bases). Between the trimmed V and J ends, which lost 4 bases and 0 bases, there was a span of 14 bases. This CDR3 contains 16 residues. The germline CDR1 and CDR2 sequences are PRHDT and FYEKMQ (reference sequence). The CDR3 nucleotides read TGTGCCAGCAGCTCCCGCCGGACAGCAAGCACAGATACGCAGTATTTT. Its protein is CASSSRRTASTDTQYF.

The count of this clone is one. CDR3 DNA: TGTGCCAGCAGCTTGGCCGGGATTAATGAAAAACTGTTTTTT. Its protein product is CASSLAGINEKLFF. The chain links TRBV5-4 to TRBJ1-4; D gene ambiguous. The V gene lost 0 bases and the J gene lost 4 bases, with 7 bases spanning the gap. This CDR3 is built from 14 residues. Germline lookup yields CDR1 SGHNT and CDR2 YYREEE (reference sequence).

J is TRBJ2-5 and V is TRBV7-9, with D possibly matching TRBD2 (5 bases). Germline CDR1 and CDR2: SEHNR and FQNEAQ (reference sequence). This CDR3 region has 16 residues. V was shortened by 5 bases and J by 2 bases, with 18 bases between the two germline ends. CDR3 bases: TGTGCCAGCAGCCCCAGTGGAGGTATGAGACAAGAGACCCAGTACTTC. Translating it yields CASSPSGGMRQETQYF.

The V gene is TRBV7-9, the J gene TRBJ2-7; no reliable D call. V dropped 6 bases and J dropped 0 bases, with 15 bases sitting between them. Germline assignment: CDR1 SEHNR and CDR2 FQNEAQ (reference sequence). The CDR3 consists of 15 residues. CDR3 protein: CASRQQSAGSYEQYF. The CDR3 region has the DNA TGTGCCAGCAGACAACAAAGCGCTGGCTCCTACGAGCAGTACTTC.

V is TRBV9 and J is TRBJ2-7, with D unclear. Germline V gene lookup returns CDR1 SGDLS and CDR2 YYNGEE. The CDR3 sequence is 16 residues long. V was trimmed by 0 bases and J by 0 bases, leaving 13 bases between them. In DNA form, the CDR3 reads TGTGCCAGCAGCGTAGTGGGCAGTTCCCCCTCCTACGAGCAGTACTTC. Translation gives CASSVVGSSPSYEQYF.

The gene calls are TRBV5-1 and TRBJ2-5; D gene uncertain. CDR3 length equals 11 residues. CDR1 and CDR2 from the germline V gene are SGHRS and YFSETQ. Trimming shortened V by 3 bases and J by 7 bases, and 7 bases separated the two germline ends. This CDR3 reads CASSSSWTQYF. The CDR3 nucleotides are TGCGCCAGCAGCTCTAGTTGGACCCAGTACTTC.

Here the CDR3 reads CASSLRQGAGNTIYF. The CDR3 coding sequence is TGTGCCAGCAGCTTACGGCAGGGGGCGGGAAACACCATATATTTT. The V and J genes are TRBV7-2 and TRBJ1-3; TRBD1 matches 8 bases. The CDR3 length is 15 residues. The V gene's germline CDR1 is SGHTA and CDR2 FQGNSA. Losses at the gene ends were 2 bases for V and 4 bases for J; bases not matched to a gene: 4.

The V call is TRBV28, the J call TRBJ1-2, with a possible D match to TRBD1 (6 bases). CDR1 and CDR2 (germline): MDHEN, SYDVKM. The CDR3 covers 16 residues. With 5 bases removed from V and 4 bases from J, the gap between germline ends came to 20 bases. In DNA, the CDR3 is TGTGCCAGCAGTCCCTCACCTACAGGGTATGGCTATGGCTACACCTTC. Encoded protein: CASSPSPTGYGYGYTF.

This clone turned up a few times. The chain uses TRBV5-1 and TRBJ1-5; D is uncertain. Germline assignment: CDR1 SGHRS and CDR2 YFSETQ. This CDR3 is 14 amino acids long. V lost 0 bases and J 3 bases, leaving 7 bases between the germline ends. CDR3 DNA: TGCGCCAGCAGCTTGGGGCAGTTCAATCAGCCCCAGCATTTT. Translated: CASSLGQFNQPQHF.

V usage is TRBV5-6 and J usage is TRBJ1-5, with a tentative D call TRBD1 (6 bases). In germline, CDR1 is SGHDT, CDR2 YYEEEE. This CDR3 has 16 amino acids. Trimming pared 3 bases from V and 4 bases from J, leaving 17 bases between. CDR3 nucleotides: TGTGCCAGCAGCTCTCTAAGGGGGAACAGGAATCAGCCCCAGCATTTT. This encodes CASSSLRGNRNQPQHF.

The V and J genes are TRBV28 and TRBJ1-1; possible D gene TRBD1, 5 bases. The length of the CDR3 is 14 residues. The germline V and J ends were trimmed by 8 bases and 1 base, with 14 bases remaining between them. Germline V gene lookup returns CDR1 MDHEN and CDR2 SYDVKM. The CDR3 DNA reads TGTGCCAGCGGATTGGGGCCCCGGAACACTGAAGCTTTCTTT. Translation gives CASGLGPRNTEAFF. Variable domain in full (rest from reference TRBV28 and TRBJ1-1): DVKVTQSSRYLVKRTGEKVFLECVQDMDHENMFWYRQDPGLGLRLIYFSYDVKMKEKGDIPEGYSVSREKKERFSLILESASTNQTSMYLCASGLGPRNTEAFFGQGTRLTVV.

V usage is TRBV10-3 and J usage is TRBJ1-2; perhaps TRBD1 as D (5 bases). The CDR3 sequence is 13 residues long. Germline values: CDR1 ENHRY, CDR2 SYGVKD. The V end was cut by 7 bases, the J end by 6 bases, with 15 bases between. CDR3 in amino acids: CAITARDSDGYTF. DNA of the CDR3: TGTGCCATCACAGCCCGGGACTCCGATGGCTACACCTTC.

The gene calls are TRBV3-1 (or the pseudogene TRBV3-2) and TRBJ2-7, with 9 bases aligning to TRBD2. CDR1 is LGHDT, CDR2 YNNKEL, per germline (reference sequence). This CDR3 spans 14 amino acids. Trimming at V came to 3 bases and at J to 0 bases, leaving 0 bases not matched to a gene. DNA of the CDR3: TGTGCCAGCAGCCAGCGGGGGGGCTCCTACGAGCAGTACTTC. The encoded protein is CASSQRGGSYEQYF.

The CDR3 DNA reads TGTGCCAGTAGTCCATGGGGGGATCAGCCCCAGCATTTT. This codes for CASSPWGDQPQHF. This chain uses TRBV19 with TRBJ1-5, with D tentatively TRBD1 (5 bases). The CDR3 consists of 13 residues. The V end lost 5 bases, the J end lost 5 bases, and 10 bases lay between the germline ends. From germline, CDR1 is LNHDA and CDR2 SQIVND (reference sequence). Full variable domain (outside the CDR3, taken from reference TRBV19 and TRBJ1-5): DGGITQSPKYLFRKEGQNVTLSCEQNLNHDAMYWYRQDPGQGLRLIYYSQIVNDFQKGDIAEGYSVSREKKESFPLTVTSAQKNPTAFYLCASSPWGDQPQHFGDGTRLSIL.

The chain couples TRBV5-6 to TRBJ2-7, with a weak D call TRBD1 (5 bases). The CDR3 is 13 residues long. Germline V gene sequence: CDR1 SGHDT, CDR2 YYEEEE. V lost 3 bases to trimming and J lost 7 bases, with 14 bases between them. CDR3 region: CASSWTTLREQYF. CDR3 bases: TGTGCCAGCAGCTGGACAACTTTGCGGGAGCAGTACTTC.

V gene TRBV23-1 combines with J gene TRBJ2-1, with 13 bases that match TRBD2. TRBV23-1 is placed among ORFs of uncertain function. After removal of 4 bases from V and 10 bases from J, the junction contained 10 bases not matched to a gene. The CDR3 runs 16 residues. CDR3 sequence: CASSLGLAGEVHEQFF. In DNA, the CDR3 is TGCGCCAGCAGTCTAGGACTAGCGGGAGAGGTACACGAGCAGTTCTTC.

The genes are TRBV10-3 and TRBJ1-5, with TRBD1 matching 7 bases. CDR1 is ENHRY, CDR2 SYGVKD, per germline. Unmatched junction bases numbered 9, after V lost 10 bases and J lost 0 bases. This CDR3 is built from 15 residues. In nucleotides, the CDR3 is TGTGCCACCTGGACAGGCCCTTATAGCAATCAGCCCCAGCATTTT. Protein product: CATWTGPYSNQPQHF.

The chain couples TRBV21-1 to TRBJ1-2; the D segment call TRBD1 is taken from the table without a DNA check. TRBV21-1 represents a pseudogene. The CDR3 loop spans 15 amino acids. CDR3 sequence: CASSKEQTGNYGYTF. Written as DNA, the CDR3 is TGTGCCAGCAGCAAAGAACAAACAGGGAACTATGGCTACACCTTC.

The CDR3 DNA sequence: TGTGCCAGCAGTTATGGGGGGGCCGAGGAAAACATTCAGTACTTC. Its protein is CASSYGGAEENIQYF. The rearrangement joins TRBV6-6 to TRBJ2-4; tentatively, D is TRBD2 (7 bases). Germline V gene lookup returns CDR1 MNHNY and CDR2 SVGAGI (reference sequence). V lost 3 bases to trimming and J lost 5 bases, with 14 bases between them. This CDR3 spans 15 amino acids.

The chain combines TRBV6-5 with TRBJ2-1, with a weak D call TRBD2 (6 bases). The CDR3 has 15 residues. V was pared by 2 bases and J by 0 bases, with 8 bases between. Germline V gene sequence: CDR1 MNHEY, CDR2 SVGAGI. The CDR3: CASSYAGSSYNEQFF. The CDR3 bases are TGTGCCAGCAGTTACGCGGGGAGCTCCTACAATGAGCAGTTCTTC.

The chain uses TRBV10-3 and TRBJ2-7, with a tentative D call TRBD1 (6 bases). The V gene lost 11 bases and the J gene lost 7 bases, with 21 bases spanning the gap. Germline V gene data show CDR1 as ENHRY and CDR2 as SYGVKD. The CDR3 is made up of 13 amino acids. In DNA form, the CDR3 reads TGTGCCGTATGCACGACAGGTCTAGGGGAGCAGTACTTC. It yields the protein CAVCTTGLGEQYF.